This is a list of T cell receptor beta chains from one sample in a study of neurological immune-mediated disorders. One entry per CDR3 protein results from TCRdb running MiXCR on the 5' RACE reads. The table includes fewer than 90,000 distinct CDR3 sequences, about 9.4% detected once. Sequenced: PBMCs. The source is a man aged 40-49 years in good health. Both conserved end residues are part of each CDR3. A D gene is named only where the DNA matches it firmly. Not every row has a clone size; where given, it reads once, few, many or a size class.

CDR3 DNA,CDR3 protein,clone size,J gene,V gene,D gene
TGCAGCGTTTGGGACAGACGGAACTCCTACAATGAGCAGTTCTTC,CSVWDRRNSYNEQFF,many,TRBJ2-1,TRBV29-1,TRBD1
TGTGCCAGCAGCTTGCGGACTAGCGGATCCTACGAGCAGTACTTC,CASSLRTSGSYEQYF,many,TRBJ2-7,TRBV5-6,TRBD2
TGTGCCAGCGGTTCAGGTTATAGCAATCAGCCCCAGCATTTT,CASGSGYSNQPQHF,many,TRBJ1-5,TRBV6-5,NA
TGTGCCAGCAGCCGGAGCGGGGGGGAAAATGAGCAGTTCTTC,CASSRSGGENEQFF,NA,TRBJ2-1,TRBV7-3,TRBD2
TGTGCCATCAGCCTACGGACCCGGTCGGCTTGGCAGTACTTC,CAISLRTRSAWQYF,NA,TRBJ2-7,TRBV13,NA
TGTGCCACCAGCAGAGATCGGGGCACCGCGGCTGTTTCGTGGACCATATATTTT,CATSRDRGTAAVSWTIYF,NA,TRBJ1-3,TRBV15,NA
TGTGCCAGCAGCTCGAGCAGGGGTGGGTACGAGCAGTACTTC,CASSSSRGGYEQYF,many,TRBJ2-7,TRBV7-9,NA
TGTGCCAGCAGCGCCGGGACAGGGGAATACGAGCAGTACTTC,CASSAGTGEYEQYF,many,TRBJ2-7,TRBV9,TRBD1
TGTGCCAGCAGTTGGTTCCGGGACAGGGGGGCGCTCAATCAGCCCCAGCATTTT,CASSWFRDRGALNQPQHF,many,TRBJ1-5,TRBV6-2/TRBV6-3,TRBD1
TGTGCCACCAGAATCACAGGGGGATCCTACGAGCAGTACTTC,CATRITGGSYEQYF,many,TRBJ2-7,TRBV15,TRBD1
TGTGCCAGCAGCTTAGGGGGTTCGGGACGAGAATTGGAGTACTTC,CASSLGGSGRELEYF,many,TRBJ2-7,TRBV7-9,NA
TGCAGTGCTAGAGATGGGCGGGGGGTGAACACCGGGGAGCTGTTTTTT,CSARDGRGVNTGELFF,many,TRBJ2-2,TRBV20-1,TRBD2